One sample yielded the 10 T cell receptor beta chains listed below, sequenced in a study of beta chain features in type 1 diabetes. Isolated RNA was reverse transcribed in full, so expressed TCRB transcripts were sequenced. Some clones are missing from TCRdb's copy, which holds only in-frame ones; the method was immunoSEQ multiplex PCR. There are 130,000 to 150,000 clones in the sample; about 50% occur only once, and 0.4% to 0.5% lies in the top ten. Sequencing was performed on Tregs from blood. These receptors all come from a man between 18 and 35 years old in good health.

This chain joins TRBV6-1 and TRBJ2-1; tentative D call: TRBD2 (5 bases). CDR1 is MNHNS, CDR2 SASEGT, per germline. The ends were cut back, 8 bases at V and 6 bases at J, with 11 bases in the middle. This CDR3 has 12 residues. In DNA, the CDR3 is TGTGCCAGCGCTAAAGCGGTCAATGAGCAGTTCTTC. Translating gives CASAKAVNEQFF.

The chain employs TRBV18 and TRBJ2-5, with 7 bases lining up with TRBD2. The CDR3 extends over 14 amino acids. Per germline, CDR1 KGHSH and CDR2 LQKENI. Losses at the gene ends were 5 bases for V and 5 bases for J; bases not matched to a gene: 8. The CDR3 nucleotides read TGTGCCAGCTCATTCCGGACTAGGGATGAGACCCAGTACTTC. Protein sequence: CASSFRTRDETQYF.

The V and J genes are TRBV15 and TRBJ2-1, with 11 nucleotides matching TRBD1. CDR3 length: 17 amino acids. Trimming at V came to 3 bases and at J to 9 bases, leaving 13 bases not matched to a gene. From germline, CDR1 is LNHNV and CDR2 YYDKDF (reference sequence). The CDR3 protein is CATSSLPGQGGPIEQFF. CDR3 DNA: TGTGCCACCAGCAGTCTTCCGGGACAGGGGGGACCAATTGAGCAGTTCTTC. The full variable domain, completed using reference TRBV15 and TRBJ2-1, is DAMVIQNPRYQVTQFGKPVTLSCSQTLNHNVMYWYQQKSSQAPKLLFHYYDKDFNNEADTPDNFQSRRPNTSFCFLDIRSPGLGDTAMYLCATSSLPGQGGPIEQFFGPGTRLTVL.

This chain links TRBV7-9 with TRBJ2-7; 7 bases line up with TRBD2. The CDR3 extends over 14 amino acids. Germline CDR1 SEHNR, CDR2 FQNEAQ (reference sequence). V was clipped by 3 bases and J by 3 bases; unmatched bases: 5. The CDR3 region is CASSFWAGVYEQYF. CDR3 nucleotides: TGTGCCAGCAGCTTTTGGGCGGGGGTCTACGAGCAGTACTTC.

The V call is TRBV9, the J call TRBJ2-1; 8 bases are shared with TRBD2. The ends lost 0 bases at V and 9 bases at J; junction bases unmatched: 8. Germline CDR1 and CDR2: SGDLS and YYNGEE. The CDR3 totals 15 residues. Written as DNA, the CDR3 is TGTGCCAGCAGCGTAGGAACGGGGGGGGTTGGTGAGCAGTTCTTC. Amino acid sequence: CASSVGTGGVGEQFF.

This clone showed up just once. The V and J genes are TRBV6-5 and TRBJ1-1, with D unresolved. Trimming pared 5 bases from V and 4 bases from J, leaving 14 bases between. Looked up from germline, CDR1 is MNHEY and CDR2 is SVGAGI. The CDR3 consists of 14 residues. This CDR3 reads CASSGPVEGTEAFF. In nucleotides, the CDR3 is TGTGCCAGCAGTGGACCAGTGGAGGGCACTGAAGCTTTCTTT.

A word on this clone: At one boundary the junction diverges from the germline segment, which might be a read error. The chain employs TRBV7-8 and TRBJ1-2; D not resolved. The CDR3 loop spans 8 amino acids. Germline loops: CDR1 SGHVS, CDR2 FQNEAQ. Written as DNA, the CDR3 is TGTGCCAGCAGCCCCCAGGTCTTC. Amino acids: CASSPQVF. Full variable domain (missing parts from reference TRBV7-8 and TRBJ1-2): GAGVSQSPRYKVAKRGQDVALRCDPISGHVSLFWYQQALGQGPEFLTYFQNEAQLDKSGLPSDRFFAERPEGSVSTLKIQRTQQEDSAVYLCASSPQVFGSGTRLTVV.

Comments on this clone: The germline gene is not matched at one end of the junction; a read error may be the cause. The rearrangement uses TRBV7-7 and TRBJ1-1; a possible D gene is TRBD1 (6 bases). The germline gives CDR1 SSHAT, CDR2 FNYEAQ (reference sequence). The CDR3 has 11 residues. The CDR3 nucleotides are TGTGCTAGCAGGTCGACAGGTGAAGCTTTCTTT. It specifies CASRSTGEAFF.

This chain links TRBV5-1 with TRBJ2-5; perhaps TRBD1 as D (6 bases). This CDR3 region has 15 residues. CDR1 and CDR2 from the germline V gene are SGHRS and YFSETQ. With 0 bases removed from V and 2 bases from J, the gap between germline ends came to 11 bases. For the CDR3, the DNA is TGCGCCAGCAGCTTGGAAGGACAGTCACAAGAGACCCAGTACTTC. Residues: CASSLEGQSQETQYF.

The J gene is TRBJ1-1, the V gene TRBV7-2, with D possibly being TRBD1 (6 bases). CDR1 and CDR2 from the germline V gene are SGHTA and FQGNSA. V shed 2 bases and J shed 1 base, with 17 bases lying between them. The CDR3 loop spans 17 amino acids. CDR3 amino acids: CASSLSGWRQANTEAFF. The DNA of the CDR3 is TGTGCCAGCAGCTTAAGCGGATGGAGACAGGCGAACACTGAAGCTTTCTTT.